The T cell receptor (beta chain) under discussion was sequenced for a study of blood T cell repertoires in COVID-19. Study-level information: Specimens from acute and convalescent COVID-19 originated in the United States, Italy and Spain.

This clone turned up a few times. Profiled with immunoSEQ multiplex PCR; TCRdb holds only in-frame clones, not every one. The data contain 250,000 to 400,000 clones, about 90% of them singletons. Recruited during active infection, patients (from Seattle) were subsequently followed longitudinally. Trimming removed 6 bases at V and 9 bases at J, with 12 bases between. This CDR3 has 12 residues. The sample taken for sequencing was peripheral blood. The chain has TRBV12-3 or TRBV12-4 and TRBJ1-5; D uncertain. This receptor was obtained from a woman under 40 with COVID-19, enrolled during active disease. The CDR3 spells CASSLEEGPQHF. CDR3 DNA sequence: TGTGCCAGCAGCTTGGAGGAGGGGCCCCAGCATTTT.